Below are 21 T cell receptor beta chains sequenced from a single sample in a study of T cell clonality in common variable immunodeficiency. Overall study results and limits: Fewer deletions and N-nucleotide insertions were reportedly seen in common variable immunodeficiency TCR beta sequences.

Antigens for these TCRs are unknown. Sequencing was performed with immunoSEQ multiplex PCR; in TCRdb, only in-frame clones are kept and a portion is missing. The sample is made up of roughly 40,000 clones, none counted only once. Sequenced sample: peripheral blood mononuclear cells. These receptors all stem from a human donor with common variable immunodeficiency.

This clone was picked up a small number of times. The read finishes 3 residues shy of the CDR3 end, and the germline J gene is used to complete it. The rearrangement joins TRBV6-2 or TRBV6-3 to TRBJ1-2, with D possibly TRBD1 on 6 matching bases. The CDR3 length is 16 residues. The germline V gene has CDR1 MNHEY and CDR2 SVGEGT. V was pared by 7 bases and J by 6 bases, with 24 bases between. CDR3 protein: CASTITTGPGANGYTF. The DNA read from the CDR3 is TGTGCCAGCACTATAACTACAGGGCCCGGAGCTAATGGC.

With regard to this clone: Read data end 3 residues before the CDR3 end; the end is taken from the germline J gene. The rearrangement joins TRBV29-1 to TRBJ2-1; 11 bases are shared with TRBD2. V trimming: 4 bases; J trimming: 8 bases; junction bases outside the gene matches: 4. This CDR3 has 13 amino acids. Looked up from germline, CDR1 is SQVTM and CDR2 is ANQGSEA. The sequenced CDR3 bases are TGCAGCGTTGCACTAGCGGGAGCCGATGAG. Amino acid sequence: CSVALAGADE. The complete CDR3 reads CSVALAGADEQFF.

Details on this clone: The read halts 3 residues ahead of the CDR3 end, with the missing end drawn from the germline J gene. The rearrangement links TRBV7-6 to TRBJ2-2; 11 bases line up with TRBD2. CDR1 and CDR2 from the germline V gene are SGHVS and FNYEAQ. The CDR3 length is 17 residues. Losses at the gene ends were 2 bases for V and 4 bases for J; bases not matched to a gene: 6. Here the CDR3 reads CASSLPGLAEGTGELFF. The sequenced CDR3 bases are TGTGCCAGCAGCTTACCGGGACTAGCGGAGGGCACCGGGGAG.

In this sample, this clone turned up a few times. The read comes to an end 3 residues before the CDR3 does, leaving the germline J gene to fill in the end. V is TRBV7-6 and J is TRBJ1-4; D may be TRBD1 (6 bases). V was pared by 5 bases and J by 0 bases, with 13 bases between. This CDR3 region has 16 residues. Germline-derived CDR1 and CDR2 are SGHVS and FNYEAQ. This CDR3 is CASSLGQIATNEKLFF. The covered CDR3 bases are TGTGCCAGCAGCCTCGGACAGATTGCAACTAATGAAAAA.

Details on this clone: The read is 3 residues too short to cover the CDR3 end, so that end is filled in from the germline J gene. The V call is TRBV29-1, the J call TRBJ2-3, with 7 bases fitting TRBD1. The CDR3 sequence is 14 residues long. CDR1 and CDR2 (germline): SQVTM, ANQGSEA. The V and J ends lost 6 bases and 3 bases, in that order; junction bases with no gene match: 9. Partial CDR3 DNA: TGCAGCGTAGTAGACAGGGCTTTTACAGATACG. Translation: CSVVDRAFTDT. Given in full, the CDR3 is CSVVDRAFTDTQYF.

Remarks on this clone: The read ends 3 residues early relative to the CDR3; the germline J gene fills the gap. V gene TRBV5-1 combines with J gene TRBJ2-1; 9 positions agree with TRBD2. The V gene end was trimmed by 0 bases and the J gene end by 3 bases; junction bases not matched to a gene: 7. The CDR3 has 17 residues. The germline V gene has CDR1 SGHRS and CDR2 YFSETQ. The CDR3 sequence is CASSLEFSGSLYNEQFF. The CDR3 DNA, read in part, is TGCGCCAGCAGCTTGGAGTTTAGCGGGAGTCTCTACAATGAG.

This clone showed up many times. The missing CDR3 end, 3 residues past where the read stops, is filled in from the germline J gene. The chain employs TRBV20-1 and TRBJ2-7; D remains unclear. CDR1 DFQATT and CDR2 SNEGSKA come from the germline V gene (reference sequence). V lost 3 bases and J 4 bases, leaving 4 bases between the germline ends. CDR3 length: 10 amino acids. CDR3 sequence reads: CSASPYEQYF. The DNA read from the CDR3 is TGCAGTGCTAGTCCTTACGAG.

This clone occurred a few times. Sequencing ends 3 residues short of the CDR3 end; the germline J gene provides the rest. The V call is TRBV6-2 or TRBV6-3, the J call TRBJ2-6; no firm D call. Germline CDR1 reads MNHEY; CDR2 reads SVGEGT. V was cut by 5 bases and J by 1 base, with 6 bases left in between. The length of the CDR3 is 14 residues. CDR3 sequence reads: CASSKVSGANVLTF. The DNA read from the CDR3 is TGTGCCAGCAGTAAGGTTTCTGGGGCCAACGTC.

A word on this clone: The CDR3 end lies 3 residues beyond the end of the read and is filled in from the germline J gene. The chain is built from TRBV5-1 and TRBJ2-7, with 10 bases fitting TRBD2. J lost 2 bases, V lost 0 bases, and 2 bases had no gene match. Germline CDR1 is SGHRS and CDR2 is YFSETQ. The CDR3 is 15 amino acids. Partial CDR3 DNA: TGCGCCAGCAGCTTGGTAGCGGGAGGCGCCTACGAG. Amino acid sequence: CASSLVAGGAYE. The whole CDR3 is CASSLVAGGAYEQYF.

As to this clone: The CDR3 end lies 3 residues beyond the end of the read and is filled in from the germline J gene. The chain recombines TRBV19 with TRBJ2-5, with 14 bases that match TRBD2. The length of the CDR3 is 14 residues. Germline CDR1 reads LNHDA; CDR2 reads SQIVND (reference sequence). V shed 9 bases and J 5 bases; nucleotides not matched to a gene: 5. The CDR3 reads CASGLAGGSETQYF. The CDR3 DNA, read in part, is TGTGCCAGCGGACTAGCGGGAGGCTCGGAGACC.

In its sample, this clone was seen many times. The DNA ends 3 residues before the CDR3 does, and the rest of the CDR3 is filled in from the germline J gene. This chain uses TRBV2 with TRBJ2-7; 8 nucleotides agree with TRBD1. The V and J ends lost 9 bases and 5 bases, in that order; junction bases with no gene match: 9. Germline V gene sequence: CDR1 SNHLY, CDR2 FYNNEI. The CDR3 covers 13 residues. The covered CDR3 bases are TGTGCCAGTATCCGGGACAGGAGCGACGAG. Its translation: CASIRDRSDE. The entire CDR3 is CASIRDRSDEQYF.

As regards this clone: The sequence runs out 3 residues before the end of the CDR3; the remainder is reconstructed from the germline J gene. The V gene is TRBV19, the J gene TRBJ2-7; 7 positions agree with TRBD2. The V and J ends lost 5 bases and 2 bases, in that order; junction bases with no gene match: 18. In germline, CDR1 is LNHDA, CDR2 SQIVND (reference sequence). The CDR3 spans 18 residues. The CDR3 loop is CASSSALRRPGGTYEQYF. The covered CDR3 bases are TGTGCCAGTAGTTCCGCTTTACGGAGGCCCGGGGGGACCTACGAG. Full variable domain (outside the CDR3, taken from reference TRBV19 and TRBJ2-7): DGGITQSPKYLFRKEGQNVTLSCEQNLNHDAMYWYRQDPGQGLRLIYYSQIVNDFQKGDIAEGYSVSREKKESFPLTVTSAQKNPTAFYLCASSSALRRPGGTYEQYFGPGTRLTVT.

This clone was seen repeatedly, ten times or more. The CDR3 is cut off 3 residues early in the read; its end comes from the germline J gene. The chain carries TRBV19 and TRBJ2-1; 8 positions agree with TRBD2. Trimming took 3 bases from V and 4 from J; bases not matched to a gene: 2. CDR1 is LNHDA, CDR2 SQIVND, per germline (reference sequence). This CDR3 comprises 14 residues. The covered CDR3 bases are TGTGCCAGTAGTATCGGGACTAGTTACAATGAG. Encoded protein: CASSIGTSYNE. The full CDR3 is CASSIGTSYNEQFF.

A note on this clone: The read gets to within 3 residues of the CDR3 end, and the germline J gene fills in the rest. The V and J genes are TRBV19 and TRBJ2-5; 7 bases map to TRBD1. Trimming cost V 3 bases and J 1 base; bases outside gene matches: 5. The CDR3 is made up of 15 amino acids. Germline V gene data show CDR1 as LNHDA and CDR2 as SQIVND (reference sequence). CDR3 DNA, as far as it was read: TGTGCCAGTAGTATGGGACAGATACCCCAAGAGACC. This sequence encodes CASSMGQIPQET. The full-length CDR3 reads as CASSMGQIPQETQYF.

This clone occurred a few times. The sequence runs out 3 residues before the end of the CDR3; the remainder is reconstructed from the germline J gene. The rearrangement joins TRBV7-9 to TRBJ1-2; D gene ambiguous. This CDR3 has 13 residues. V was clipped by 5 bases and J by 5 bases, with 12 bases between them. The germline gives CDR1 SEHNR, CDR2 FQNEAQ (reference sequence). The CDR3 loop reads CASSPPAGYGYTF. Incomplete CDR3 DNA: TGTGCCAGCAGCCCACCTGCGGGGTATGGC.

Note on this clone: The missing CDR3 end, 3 residues past where the read stops, is filled in from the germline J gene. The chain couples TRBV5-4 to TRBJ2-7; 12 nucleotides match TRBD2. From germline, CDR1 is SGHNT and CDR2 YYREEE (reference sequence). This CDR3 comprises 16 residues. The V segment lost 0 bases and the J segment 6 bases; nucleotides outside the gene matches: 7. The chain's CDR3 is CASSLGLAGAPREQYF. Partial CDR3 DNA: TGTGCCAGCAGCTTGGGACTAGCGGGGGCCCCCCGCGAG.

This clone was detected ten times or more. The observed sequence ends 3 residues before the CDR3 terminus, with the missing tail filled in from the germline J gene. The V gene is TRBV7-8, the J gene TRBJ2-1; 8 positions agree with TRBD2. This CDR3 has 15 residues. The trim removed 5 bases at V and 9 bases at J, leaving 12 bases unmatched. From germline, CDR1 is SGHVS and CDR2 FQNEAQ. This chain's CDR3 is CASSATLAEIPEQFF. CDR3 DNA (partial): TGTGCCAGCAGCGCCACACTAGCGGAGATTCCTGAG.

This clone was recorded at least ten times. The read comes to an end 3 residues before the CDR3 does, leaving the germline J gene to fill in the end. This chain links TRBV5-5 with TRBJ2-5; TRBD1 might be the D (5 bases). Germline CDR1 and CDR2: SGHKS and YYEKEE (reference sequence). The V end lost 5 bases, the J end lost 5 bases, and 19 bases lay between the germline ends. The CDR3 extends over 15 amino acids. The CDR3 DNA, read in part, is TGTGCCAGCAGTCCTGGAGTGGGGCTGGGGGAGACC. Protein: CASSPGVGLGET. The CDR3 as a whole reads CASSPGVGLGETQYF.

This clone was counted a few times. Read coverage stops 3 residues before the CDR3 terminus; the germline J gene supplies the remainder. J is TRBJ2-7 and V is TRBV19; tentative D call: TRBD1 (7 bases). The CDR3 contains 14 residues. Germline loops: CDR1 LNHDA, CDR2 SQIVND (reference sequence). V gave up 3 bases and J gave up 1 base, with 10 bases separating them. The CDR3 spells CASSIPGGSYEQYF. Incomplete CDR3 DNA: TGTGCCAGTAGTATTCCAGGGGGGTCCTACGAG.

This clone was counted many times. The read finishes 3 residues shy of the CDR3 end, and the germline J gene is used to complete it. The chain has TRBV5-4 and TRBJ1-2; 10 nucleotides line up with TRBD1. Germline-derived CDR1 and CDR2 are SGHNT and YYREEE (reference sequence). Trimming removed 0 bases from V and 5 bases from J; junction bases left unmatched: 7. The CDR3 is 16 residues long. Incomplete CDR3 DNA: TGTGCCAGCAGCTTGGACCGGGACAGGGGCGGTTATGGC. This translates into CASSLDRDRGGYG. The full CDR3 protein reads CASSLDRDRGGYGYTF.

This clone was counted at least ten times. The read falls 3 residues short of the CDR3 end, and the missing part is taken from the germline J gene. The gene calls are TRBV19 and TRBJ1-1; the D gene is possibly TRBD1 (5 bases). CDR1 is LNHDA, CDR2 SQIVND, per germline (reference sequence). V lost 0 bases, J lost 4 bases, and 6 bases lay in between. This CDR3 is 13 amino acids long. The CDR3 bases that were read are TGTGCCAGTAGTATAGAGGGGGGCACTGAA. It is translated as CASSIEGGTE. The full CDR3 sequence reads CASSIEGGTEAFF.